Listed below are T cell receptor beta chains from one sample, sequenced in a study of T-cell memory formation after mild COVID-19. TCRdb re-called the 5' RACE reads through MiXCR, storing one row per CDR3 protein. The sample includes 300,000 to 400,000 distinct CDR3 sequences, about 15% seen only once; the top ten take under 25%. Source material: PBMCs or a T cell subset sorted from them (not recorded which). The receptors were gathered from a man aged 18 to 30 who had mild COVID-19 (a few samples of this study predate the infection). Cell type and time point are not known. The CDR3 runs from the conserved cysteine through the conserved F or W. A D gene is named only where the DNA matches it firmly. Size is omitted from some rows. Given values are once, few, many or a class for expanded clones.

>-|TRBV20-1|TRBD2|11|TRBJ2-7
TGCAGTGCTGAGCGGGACTACGAGCAGTACTTC
CSAERDYEQYF
>-|TRBV20-1|-|14|TRBJ2-7
TGCAGTGCCCTTAGGAGGGACCCTAACTACGAGCAGTACTTC
CSALRRDPNYEQYF
>many|TRBV12-3/TRBV12-4|-|13|TRBJ2-1
TGTGCCAGCAGTTTCCCACCCTACAATGAGCAGTTCTTC
CASSFPPYNEQFF
>-|TRBV7-2|-|15|TRBJ2-2
TGTGCCAGCAGCTTAGCTCCCAGGGGGGCCGGGGAGCTGTTTTTT
CASSLAPRGAGELFF
>few|TRBV18|-|15|TRBJ2-3
TGTGCCAGCTCACCCCAGGACAGTTTCACAGATACGCAGTATTTT
CASSPQDSFTDTQYF
>few|TRBV10-1|TRBD1|12|TRBJ2-7
TGCGCCAGCGGGGACAGGGCTAGCGAGCAGTACTTC
CASGDRASEQYF
>few|TRBV7-9|TRBD1|17|TRBJ1-3
TGTGCCAGCAGCTTAGCGGGACAGGGCCGCTCTGGAAACACCATATATTTT
CASSLAGQGRSGNTIYF
>many|TRBV7-2|-|15|TRBJ2-1
TGTGCCAGCAGCTTAGATTTCACAGGCTACAATGAGCAGTTCTTC
CASSLDFTGYNEQFF
>few|TRBV6-1|-|11|TRBJ2-1
TGTGCCAGCGGGTTGAACAATGAGCAGTTCTTC
CASGLNNEQFF
>few|TRBV5-1|TRBD1|16|TRBJ1-1
TGCGCCAGCAGCTCGGGCGGAGGGGGCGCGAACACTGAAGCTTTCTTT
CASSSGGGGANTEAFF
>-|TRBV4-1|-|16|TRBJ1-2
TGCGCCAGCAGCCAAGGCCTACAGGGTTGGTCTCCTGGCTACACCTTC
CASSQGLQGWSPGYTF
>few|TRBV7-2|TRBD2|15|TRBJ2-3
TGTGCCAGCAGCTACCCGACTAGCAGGATGGATACGCAGTATTTT
CASSYPTSRMDTQYF
>few|TRBV5-1|-|14|TRBJ1-4
TGCGCCAGCAGCATCCGACCCGGGAGAGAAAAACTGTTTTTT
CASSIRPGREKLFF
>-|TRBV27|TRBD1|14|TRBJ2-7
TGTGCCAGCAGAAAAGGGACAGGGACCTACGAGCAGTACTTC
CASRKGTGTYEQYF
>-|TRBV3-1|-|15|TRBJ2-1
TGTGCCAGCAGCCAAGACACTACCGGGGAGGATGAGCAGTTCTTC
CASSQDTTGEDEQFF
>-|TRBV10-3|-|14|TRBJ2-7
TGTGCCATCAGGGGGGACATCTTCTCCTACGAGCAGTACTTC
CAIRGDIFSYEQYF
>-|TRBV7-9|TRBD1|14|TRBJ1-5
TGTGCCAGCAGCCTGGGACAGGGAACCAAGCCCCAGCATTTT
CASSLGQGTKPQHF
>many|TRBV5-8|TRBD1|14|TRBJ1-6
TGTGCCAGCAGCTTCGGACAGGTCTATTCACCCCTCCACTTT
CASSFGQVYSPLHF
>many|TRBV7-9|-|15|TRBJ1-1
TGTGCCAGCAGCAACCGGGGGCGCGGGGACACTGAAGCTTTCTTT
CASSNRGRGDTEAFF
>-|TRBV9|-|14|TRBJ2-7
TGTGCCAGCAGCGTCGGCCCGGGGGCCCACGAGCAGTACTTC
CASSVGPGAHEQYF
>few|TRBV7-9|-|10|TRBJ2-2
TGTGCCAGCAGGACCGGGGAGCTGTTTTTT
CASRTGELFF
>-|TRBV6-5|TRBD1|15|TRBJ1-2
TGTGCCAGCAGTTACAGAACAGGGGGGATAAATGGCTACACCTTC
CASSYRTGGINGYTF
>-|TRBV27|TRBD1|14|TRBJ1-1
TGTGCCAGCAGTTTGTTAGGGGGCGAGACTGAAGCTTTCTTT
CASSLLGGETEAFF
>-|TRBV20-1|TRBD1|13|TRBJ1-1
TGCAGTGCTAGGGGACAGGTGATCCTTGAAGCTTTCTTT
CSARGQVILEAFF
>few|TRBV18|TRBD1|16|TRBJ1-1
TGTGCCAGCTCACCTAAGACAGGGGATGGGAACACTGAAGCTTTCTTT
CASSPKTGDGNTEAFF
>few|TRBV7-2|TRBD1|14|TRBJ2-7
TGTGCCAGCAGCCCGGACAGGGGAATTCGCGAGCAGTACTTC
CASSPDRGIREQYF
>few|TRBV4-3|-|14|TRBJ1-1
TGCGCCAGCAGCCAAAGATCGGGGAACACTGAAGCTTTCTTT
CASSQRSGNTEAFF
>many|TRBV6-5|TRBD1|15|TRBJ2-1
TGTGCCAGCAGCTCCACAGGGGGCATCTACAATGAGCAGTTCTTC
CASSSTGGIYNEQFF
>-|TRBV7-9|-|16|TRBJ2-2
TGTGCCAGCAGCTCCCTCTCCGGCAGGACCCACGGGGAGCTGTTTTTT
CASSSLSGRTHGELFF
>-|TRBV6-5|TRBD1|15|TRBJ1-1
TGTGCCAGCAGTTACCCACAGGGGAGTAGGGCTGAAGCTTTCTTT
CASSYPQGSRAEAFF
>few|TRBV12-3/TRBV12-4|TRBD2|14|TRBJ2-2
TGTGCCAGCAGGGGACTAGCGGGGATCGGGGAGCTGTTTTTT
CASRGLAGIGELFF
>-|TRBV5-1|-|16|TRBJ2-3
TGCGCCAGCAGCCCGGAGGTAGCCGTAAGCACCGGTACGCAGTATTTT
CASSPEVAVSTGTQYF
>few|TRBV20-1|-|14|TRBJ2-7
TGCAGTGCTAGAGGGTACGACGTCTCCTACGAGCAGTACTTC
CSARGYDVSYEQYF
>few|TRBV3-1|-|14|TRBJ2-5
TGTGCCAGCAGCCAATGGCTGAGCCAAGAGACCCAGTACTTC
CASSQWLSQETQYF
>-|TRBV4-1|-|15|TRBJ1-1
TGCGCCAGCAGCCAAGATCTACAGGGAGGTACTGAAGCTTTCTTT
CASSQDLQGGTEAFF
>-|TRBV20-1|TRBD1|14|TRBJ2-5
TGCAGTGCCCCAAGGACAGGGGTCCCAGAGACCCAGTACTTC
CSAPRTGVPETQYF
>few|TRBV5-1|-|14|TRBJ2-7
TGCGCCAGCAGCTTGGTCGCAGGGGGGGACGAGCAGTACTTC
CASSLVAGGDEQYF
>-|TRBV9|-|14|TRBJ1-1
TGTGCCAGCAGCGCCACAGGGATGAACACTGAAGCTTTCTTT
CASSATGMNTEAFF
>few|TRBV19|TRBD1|15|TRBJ1-4
TGTGCCAGTAGCCGTCGCGGGACAGGGAAAGAAAAACTGTTTTTT
CASSRRGTGKEKLFF
>many|TRBV28|TRBD1|14|TRBJ1-2
TGTGCCAGCAGTTTACAGGGGGCTGACTATGGCTACACCTTC
CASSLQGADYGYTF
>few|TRBV5-1|-|16|TRBJ1-3
TGCGCCAGCAGCTTGGGGGACGGCAGGGCTGGAAACACCATATATTTT
CASSLGDGRAGNTIYF
>few|TRBV27|-|13|TRBJ2-3
TGTGCCAGCAGTTTAGGGGGTCAAGATACGCAGTATTTT
CASSLGGQDTQYF
>-|TRBV5-5|TRBD1|14|TRBJ1-5
TGTGCCAGCAGCTGGGGACAGGATACTCAGCCCCAGCATTTT
CASSWGQDTQPQHF
>-|TRBV28|TRBD2|14|TRBJ2-1
TGTGCCATCAGGACTAGCGGGGGGAACAATGAGCAGTTCTTC
CAIRTSGGNNEQFF
>-|TRBV20-1|-|17|TRBJ1-5
TGCAGTGCTAGAGATATCTCCCCGGGAGATAGAAATCAGCCCCAGCATTTT
CSARDISPGDRNQPQHF
>few|TRBV13|-|14|TRBJ2-5
TGTGCCAGCAGACTACAGGGTCACCAAGAGACCCAGTACTTC
CASRLQGHQETQYF
>-|TRBV28|-|11|TRBJ1-5
TGTGCCACCGCGGGCGGTCAGCCCCAGCATTTT
CATAGGQPQHF
>few|TRBV5-1|-|17|TRBJ1-4
TGCGCCAGCAGCAGCCTACCAAGGGGAGGCACTAATGAAAAACTGTTTTTT
CASSSLPRGGTNEKLFF
>-|TRBV20-1|-|15|TRBJ1-4
TGCAGTGCTGCGAGGGGGGCGCGGGTGCGCGAAAAACTGTTTTTT
CSAARGARVREKLFF
>-|TRBV7-6|-|14|TRBJ2-1
TGTGCCAGCAGCTTAGCGATCGATGTCAATGAGCAGTTCTTC
CASSLAIDVNEQFF
>-|TRBV6-5|-|15|TRBJ2-6
TGTGCCAGCAGCTCCCCCCACTCTGGGGCCAACGTCCTGACTTTC
CASSSPHSGANVLTF
>many|TRBV7-9|-|16|TRBJ2-2
TGTGCCAGCAGCCGCCAAATGTGGGAGAACACCGGGGAGCTGTTTTTT
CASSRQMWENTGELFF
>-|TRBV6-5|-|13|TRBJ2-7
TGTGCCAGCGGGAACGGGGTCTCCTACGAGCAGTACTTC
CASGNGVSYEQYF